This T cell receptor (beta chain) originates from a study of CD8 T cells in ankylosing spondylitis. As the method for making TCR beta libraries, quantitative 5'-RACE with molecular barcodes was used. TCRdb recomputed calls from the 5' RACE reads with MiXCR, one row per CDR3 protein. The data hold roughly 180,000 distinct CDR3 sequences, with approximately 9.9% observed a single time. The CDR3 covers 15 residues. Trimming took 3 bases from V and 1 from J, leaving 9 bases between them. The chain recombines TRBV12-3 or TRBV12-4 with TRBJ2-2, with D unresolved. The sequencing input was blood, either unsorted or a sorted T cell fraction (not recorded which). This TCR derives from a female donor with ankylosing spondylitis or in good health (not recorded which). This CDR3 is CASSFVGMNTGELFF. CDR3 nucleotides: TGTGCCAGCAGTTTCGTGGGGATGAACACCGGGGAGCTGTTTTTT.